This T cell receptor beta chain emerged from a study of cytomegalovirus exposure and HLA in healthy donors. 13 Jbeta primers and 60 Vbeta primers were used for the PCR. Per the original methods: Later, an analysis found around 77 million unique TCR beta chains, and 8.5 million to 14 million of these were shared. Data came from immunoSEQ multiplex PCR; TCRdb stores just in-frame clones and leaves some out. That table furnishes V, J and clone size, whereas the DNA furnished D and trimming. Here the sample spans about 180,000 clones, around 80% being singletons. For this clone: As yet, its antigen is unknown.

Study findings and constraints: Earlier findings revealed that most TCR beta V segments proved productive either about 87% or about 30% of the time. A later analysis showed TCR association rates differing by HLA locus, peaking at DRB1 and lowest at HLA-C. Excluded were some V segments that proved indistinguishable, including TRBV6-2 and TRBV6-3.

This CDR3 contains 17 residues. J was trimmed by 7 bases and V by 4 bases; bases with no gene match: 11. Germline V lookup: CDR1 MNHEY, CDR2 SMNVEV (reference sequence). This TCR was recovered from a man between 18 and 35 years old in good health and CMV-seronegative. V is TRBV27 and J is TRBJ1-6; 9 positions match TRBD1. The sample consisted of PBMCs. The CDR3 region has the DNA TGTGCCAGCAGTTCCTCCGCCTTAGGGACAGGGAATTCACCCCTCCACTTT. Its protein product is CASSSSALGTGNSPLHF.